This T cell receptor gamma chain was retrieved from a study of γδ T cells in repeated Plasmodium falciparum infection. Findings of the study overall: The Malian cohort came from a small rural village of predominantly one ethnic group. In Vdelta2-negative, largely Vdelta1+, gammadelta repertoires, repeated controlled infections appeared to drive clonal selection waves. Many TCRgamma sequences overlapped between individuals in stable Vgamma9/Vdelta2+ repertoires.

In this sample, this clone turned up many times. Its antigen is currently unknown. A far larger clone is one nucleotide away, so this likely arose from a read error. Vgamma9/Vdelta2+ and Vdelta2-negative gammadelta T cells were flow-sorted from PBMC for bulk sequencing. Trimming removed 4 bases from V and 12 bases from J; junction bases left unmatched: 9. CDR3 length: 11 residues. Per germline, CDR1 EGSNGY and CDR2 YDSYNSKV. Each sorted gammadelta sample had TRG and TRD chains sequenced. TCRdb re-called the multiplex PCR reads via CATT. The sample comprises tens of thousands of gamma-chain clones, 3% of which are singletons, and approximately 30% rests with the top ten.

V gene TRGV2 combines with J gene TRGJ1 or TRGJ2. The material sequenced was gamma-delta T cells from blood. The source of this sequence is a pool of human donors (malaria-infected and uninfected, not separated). The CDR3 reads CATWDGRRKLF. CDR3 nucleotides: TGTGCCACCTGGGATGGGCGCAGGAAACTCTTT.